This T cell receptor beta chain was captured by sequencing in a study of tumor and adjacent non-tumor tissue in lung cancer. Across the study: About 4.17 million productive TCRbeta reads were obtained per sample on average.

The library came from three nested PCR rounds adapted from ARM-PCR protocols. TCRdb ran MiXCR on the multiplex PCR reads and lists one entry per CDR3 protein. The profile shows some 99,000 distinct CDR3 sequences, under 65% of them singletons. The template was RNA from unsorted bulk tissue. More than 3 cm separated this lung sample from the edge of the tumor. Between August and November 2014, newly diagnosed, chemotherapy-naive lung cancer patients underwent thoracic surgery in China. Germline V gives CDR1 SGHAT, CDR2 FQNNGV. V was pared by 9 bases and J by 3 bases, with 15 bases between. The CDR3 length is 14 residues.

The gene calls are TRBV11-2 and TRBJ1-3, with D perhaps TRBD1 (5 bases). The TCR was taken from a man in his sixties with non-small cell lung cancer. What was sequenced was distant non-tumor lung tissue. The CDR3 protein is CASISDSLGNTIYF. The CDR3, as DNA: TGTGCCAGTATCTCTGACAGTCTTGGAAACACCATATATTTT.